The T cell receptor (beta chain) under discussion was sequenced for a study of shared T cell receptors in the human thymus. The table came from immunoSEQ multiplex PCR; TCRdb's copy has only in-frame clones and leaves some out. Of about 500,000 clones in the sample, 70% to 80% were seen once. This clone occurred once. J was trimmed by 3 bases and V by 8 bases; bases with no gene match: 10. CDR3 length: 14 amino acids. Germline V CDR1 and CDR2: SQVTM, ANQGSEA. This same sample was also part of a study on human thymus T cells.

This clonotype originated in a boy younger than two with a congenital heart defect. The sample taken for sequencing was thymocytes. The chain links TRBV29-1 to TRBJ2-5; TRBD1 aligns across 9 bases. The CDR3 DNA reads TGCAGCCCCGGGGACAGGGAAACGGAAGAGACCCAGTACTTC. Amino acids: CSPGDRETEETQYF.